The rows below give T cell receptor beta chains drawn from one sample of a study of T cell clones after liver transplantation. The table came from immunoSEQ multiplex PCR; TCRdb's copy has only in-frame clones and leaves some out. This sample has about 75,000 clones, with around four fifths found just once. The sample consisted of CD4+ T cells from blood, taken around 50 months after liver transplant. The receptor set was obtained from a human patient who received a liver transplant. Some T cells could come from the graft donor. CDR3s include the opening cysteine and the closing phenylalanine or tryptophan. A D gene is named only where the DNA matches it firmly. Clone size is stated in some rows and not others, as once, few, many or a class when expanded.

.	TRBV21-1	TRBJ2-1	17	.	TGTGCCAGCAGCTCAGAGGGTAGGATGAGCTCCTACAATGAGCAGTTCTTC	CASSSEGRMSSYNEQFF
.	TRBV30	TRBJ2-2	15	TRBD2	TGTGCCTGGAGTGTCAGGGCGGGAGGAACCGGGGAGCTGTTTTTT	CAWSVRAGGTGELFF
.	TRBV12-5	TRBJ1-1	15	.	TGTGCTAGTGGTCGACGCAGGGGTACGAACACTGAAGCTTTCTTT	CASGRRRGTNTEAFF
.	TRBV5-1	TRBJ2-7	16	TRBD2	TGCGCCAGCAGCCCGCCCTCAAGCGGGGGGGCTAACGAGCAGTACTTC	CASSPPSSGGANEQYF
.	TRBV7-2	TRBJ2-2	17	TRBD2	TGTGCCAGCAGCCACGGGGGGACTAGCCTAAACACCGGGGAGCTGTTTTTT	CASSHGGTSLNTGELFF
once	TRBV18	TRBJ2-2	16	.	TGTGCCAGCTCATATTCCGGGACACTAAACACCGGGGAGCTGTTTTTT	CASSYSGTLNTGELFF
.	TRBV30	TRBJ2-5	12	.	TGTGCCTGGAGCTCAAGGAAAGAGACCCAGTACTTC	CAWSSRKETQYF
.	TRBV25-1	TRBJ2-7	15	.	TGTGCCAGCAGTGAGGGGGGCCTCTCCTCCTACGAGCAGTACTTC	CASSEGGLSSYEQYF
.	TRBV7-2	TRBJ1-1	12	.	TGTGCCAGCAGTCGTGGGGTTTGGGAAACTTTCTTT	CASSRGVWETFF
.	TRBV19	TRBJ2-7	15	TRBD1	TGTGCCAGTAGTGTCCGGGACAGGGGTACCTACGAGCAGTACTTC	CASSVRDRGTYEQYF
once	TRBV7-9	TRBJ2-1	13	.	TGTGCCAGCAGCTTTGATTATAGCGGCGAGCAGTTCTTC	CASSFDYSGEQFF
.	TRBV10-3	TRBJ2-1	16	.	TGTGCCATCAAGCCCGGAGGCAGGGTCGGGTACAATGAGCAGTTCTTC	CAIKPGGRVGYNEQFF
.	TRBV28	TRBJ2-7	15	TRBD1	TGTGCCAGCTTAGATCGGACAGGGGTTTCCTACGAGCAGTACTTC	CASLDRTGVSYEQYF
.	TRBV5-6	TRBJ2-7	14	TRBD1	TGTGCCAGCAGCCTGGACAGGGTGATCTACGAGCAGTACTTC	CASSLDRVIYEQYF
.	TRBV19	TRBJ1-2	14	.	TGTGCCAGTCGGACGGGGGCGCGGAACTATGGCTACACCTTC	CASRTGARNYGYTF
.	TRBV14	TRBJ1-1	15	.	TGTGCCAGCAGCCTCGGGGGGGGAGCGACCTCTGAAGCTTTCTTT	CASSLGGGATSEAFF
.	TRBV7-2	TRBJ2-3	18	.	TGTGCCAGCAGCTTAGGTTTACAGATCCCTACCCTCACAGATACGCAGTATTTT	CASSLGLQIPTLTDTQYF
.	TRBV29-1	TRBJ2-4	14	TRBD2	TGCAGCGCTGCAGCGGGATCTGCAACAAACATTCAGTACTTC	CSAAAGSATNIQYF
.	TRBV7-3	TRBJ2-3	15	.	TGTGCCAGCAGCTTAACGGGTCGGATCGCAGATACGCAGTATTTT	CASSLTGRIADTQYF
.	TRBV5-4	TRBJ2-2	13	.	TGTGCCAGCAGCTCCACGAGGTCCGGGGAGCTGTTTTTT	CASSSTRSGELFF
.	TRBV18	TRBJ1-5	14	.	TGTGCCAGCTCCCACGACAGCGACAATCAGCCCCAGCATTTT	CASSHDSDNQPQHF
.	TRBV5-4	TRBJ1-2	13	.	TGTGCCAGCAGCGTTGGACGGATTAATGGCTACACCTTC	CASSVGRINGYTF
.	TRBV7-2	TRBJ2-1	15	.	TGTGCCAGCAGCGGCCTTCGGGTGGCACTCAATGAGCAGTTCTTC	CASSGLRVALNEQFF
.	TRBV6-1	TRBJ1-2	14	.	TGTGCCAGCACCCCCGAGCCAGGGACCTATGGCTACACCTTC	CASTPEPGTYGYTF
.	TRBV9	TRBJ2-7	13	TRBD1	TGTGCCAGCAGCGTAGGGGACAGCTACGAGCAGTACTTC	CASSVGDSYEQYF
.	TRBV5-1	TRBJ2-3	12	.	TGCGCCAGCACAGCAATGGCAGATACGCAGTATTTT	CASTAMADTQYF
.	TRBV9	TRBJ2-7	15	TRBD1	TGTGCCAGCAGCGCCGGGACAGGGAGCTCCTACGAGCAGTACTTC	CASSAGTGSSYEQYF
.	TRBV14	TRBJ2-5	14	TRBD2	TGTGCCAGCAGCCACGGCGGCGGGGGGGGGACCCAGTACTTC	CASSHGGGGGTQYF
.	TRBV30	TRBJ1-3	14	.	TGTGCCTGGGGCGGCTTCTTAGGCGGAAACACCATATATTTT	CAWGGFLGGNTIYF
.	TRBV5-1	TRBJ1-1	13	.	TGCGCCAGCAGCTTGGATACGTATCCAAGGGCTTTCTTT	CASSLDTYPRAFF
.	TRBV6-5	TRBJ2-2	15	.	TGTGCCAGCAGCCCAGCCGGGTTGGGCACCGGGGAGCTGTTTTTT	CASSPAGLGTGELFF
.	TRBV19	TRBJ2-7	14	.	TGTGCCAGTAGTAGCAGCTTTCTGGCCTACGAGCAGTACTTC	CASSSSFLAYEQYF
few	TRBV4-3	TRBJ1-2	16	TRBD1	TGCGCCAGCAGCCAGTATCCGGGACAGAGTAACTATGGCTACACCTTC	CASSQYPGQSNYGYTF
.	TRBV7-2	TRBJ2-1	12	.	TGTGCCAGCAGCTCAGGTCGCAATGAGCAGTTCTTC	CASSSGRNEQFF
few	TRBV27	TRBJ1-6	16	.	TGTGCCAGCAGTTTATTTAGGAACTCCTATAATTCACCCCTCCACTTT	CASSLFRNSYNSPLHF
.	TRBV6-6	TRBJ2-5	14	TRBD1	TGTGCCAGCAGTTTCCTAGGGGGCCGGGAGACCCAGTACTTC	CASSFLGGRETQYF
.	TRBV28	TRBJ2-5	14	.	TGTGCCAGCGCAGCAGCGGAGCTAAGAGAGACCCAGTACTTC	CASAAAELRETQYF
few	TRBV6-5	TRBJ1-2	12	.	TGTGCCAGCAGTTCACAACAGGGCCTGGCGACCTTC	CASSSQQGLATF
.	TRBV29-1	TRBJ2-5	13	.	TGCAGCGTTGAAATACTATGGCGTGAGACCCAGTACTTC	CSVEILWRETQYF
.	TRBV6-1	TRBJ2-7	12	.	TGTGCCAGCAGGGAACAGGGTTACGAGCAGTACTTC	CASREQGYEQYF
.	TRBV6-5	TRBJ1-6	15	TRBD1	TGTGCCAGCACCTCACAGGGGGCTGGTAATTCACCCCTCCACTTT	CASTSQGAGNSPLHF
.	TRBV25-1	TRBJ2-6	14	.	TGTGCCGTAAGCACGGGGTCTGGGGCCAACGTCCTGACTTTC	CAVSTGSGANVLTF
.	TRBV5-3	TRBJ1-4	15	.	TGTGCCAGAAGCCCGGACATCCGGGGGTATGAAAAACTGTTTTTT	CARSPDIRGYEKLFF
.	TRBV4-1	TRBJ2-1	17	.	TGCGCCAGCAGCCCCCCTAGCCAGAGGGGGGGTGGCAATGAGCAGTTCTTC	CASSPPSQRGGGNEQFF
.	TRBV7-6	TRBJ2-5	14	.	TGTGCCAGCAGCATCTCGGATAGCCGAGAGACCCAGTACTTC	CASSISDSRETQYF
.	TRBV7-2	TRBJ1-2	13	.	TGTGCCAGCAGCTCCCCTGGGGGGCTCGGCTACACCTTC	CASSSPGGLGYTF
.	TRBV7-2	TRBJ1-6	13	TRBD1	TGTGCCAGCAGTCGCCAGGGGGATTCACCCCTCCACTTT	CASSRQGDSPLHF